This T cell receptor (beta chain) was observed in a study of T cell changes during pregnancy in multiple sclerosis. This clone occurred once. This CDR3 region has 13 residues. V trimming: 7 bases; J trimming: 8 bases; junction bases outside the gene matches: 8. Germline values: CDR1 SEHNR, CDR2 FQNEAQ (reference sequence). Assay used: immunoSEQ multiplex PCR; TCRdb lists only in-frame clones, some missing. The sample records approximately 45,000 clones, approximately 81% being singletons. The sample was CD4+ T cells from peripheral blood mononuclear cells, taken before pregnancy. The chain employs TRBV7-9 and TRBJ1-2; 9 bases line up with TRBD1. The source of this sequence is a female donor with multiple sclerosis, enrolled in a pregnancy study. Here the CDR3 reads CASIRTGVEGYTF. The CDR3 DNA is TGTGCCAGCATAAGGACAGGGGTCGAAGGCTACACCTTC.